The present T cell receptor (beta chain) was sequenced within a study of post-analysis software for immune sequencing data. The wider study: Patients had relapsing-remitting, secondary progressive or progressive-relapsing multiple sclerosis; some lacked subtype.

As for this clonotype: Antigen: not known.

Built from TCR beta cDNA, the libraries had unique molecular identifiers in them. MiXCR was run by TCRdb on the PCR reads, yielding one entry per CDR3 protein. Among about half a million distinct CDR3 sequences listed, 34% were seen once. The CDR3 length is 16 residues. CDR1 MNHEY and CDR2 SVGAGI come from the germline V gene. Between the trimmed V and J ends, which lost 2 bases and 0 bases, there was a span of 11 bases. Study-level findings and limits: Patients had higher frequencies than controls of roughly five TRBV segments, including TRBV5-6, TRBV5-1 and TRBV20-1.

The chain is built from TRBV6-5 and TRBJ2-1; D possibly corresponds to TRBD1 (5 bases). This receptor was taken from a girl aged 2-17 years with multiple sclerosis. The source material was blood. Here the CDR3 reads CASSYADRVSYNEQFF. In nucleotides, the CDR3 is TGTGCCAGCAGTTACGCTGACAGAGTCTCCTACAATGAGCAGTTCTTC.